The rows below give T cell receptor beta chains drawn from one sample of a study of cytomegalovirus exposure and HLA in healthy donors. Clones were read by immunoSEQ multiplex PCR, and TCRdb kept only the in-frame ones, dropping some. The table lists 170,000 or so clones, around 80% of them singletons. Source material: PBMCs. Receptor source: a woman aged 45-65 years in good health and CMV-seropositive. CDR3s include the opening cysteine and the closing phenylalanine or tryptophan. A D gene is named only where the DNA matches it firmly. Clone size is not always given. Where it is, it says once, few, many or a class for expanded clones.

V gene	clone size	J gene	D gene	CDR3 protein	CDR3 DNA
TRBV19	-	TRBJ2-4	TRBD2	CASSPSRTSGRRNIQYF	TGTGCCAGTAGTCCATCCCGGACTAGCGGGAGGAGGAACATTCAGTACTTC
TRBV28	once	TRBJ1-1	TRBD1	CASSPGQTPNTEAFF	TGTGCCAGCAGTCCGGGACAGACCCCGAACACTGAAGCTTTCTTT
TRBV5-5	few	TRBJ1-5	TRBD1	CASSIQGRNQPQHF	TGTGCCAGCAGCATACAGGGGAGGAATCAGCCCCAGCATTTT
TRBV18	-	TRBJ2-7	TRBD2	CASSPPVAGGSYEQYF	TGTGCCAGCTCACCACCGGTAGCGGGGGGCTCCTACGAGCAGTACTTC
TRBV7-2	few	TRBJ2-7	TRBD1	CASSLAGQARGEQYF	TGTGCCAGCAGCTTAGCGGGACAGGCCCGGGGCGAGCAGTACTTC
TRBV10-3	-	TRBJ2-7	-	CAITTEGGAYEQYF	TGTGCCATCACCACGGAAGGGGGGGCCTACGAGCAGTACTTC
TRBV2	medium-sized	TRBJ1-1	TRBD1	CASSGTRGQTVNTEAFF	TGTGCCAGCAGTGGTACTCGGGGACAGACCGTGAACACTGAAGCTTTCTTT
TRBV5-5	once	TRBJ1-1	-	CASSPPVPNTEAFF	TGTGCCAGCAGCCCCCCCGTCCCGAACACTGAAGCTTTCTTT
TRBV30	-	TRBJ1-1	-	CAWTRNAAGATEAFF	TGTGCCTGGACCAGGAATGCAGCGGGGGCCACTGAAGCTTTCTTT
TRBV11-3	-	TRBJ1-1	-	CASSTHREGRTEAFF	TGTGCCAGCAGCACTCACAGGGAGGGTAGGACTGAAGCTTTCTTT
TRBV5-1	-	TRBJ1-6	TRBD1	CASSLEPGQGNSPLHF	TGCGCCAGCAGCTTGGAGCCGGGACAGGGGAATTCACCCCTCCACTTT
TRBV14	-	TRBJ2-7	TRBD1	CASSQRPGQGFGRVYEQYF	TGTGCCAGCAGCCAACGGCCGGGACAGGGGTTCGGTCGGGTCTACGAGCAGTACTTC
TRBV2	-	TRBJ2-7	TRBD2	CASSSGSESSYEQYF	TGTGCCAGTTCTAGCGGGAGCGAGAGCTCCTACGAGCAGTACTTC
TRBV6-5	-	TRBJ2-7	TRBD2	CASRTSGPYEQYF	TGTGCCAGCCGGACTAGCGGGCCCTACGAGCAGTACTTC
TRBV9	-	TRBJ2-7	-	CGRGGVGYEQYF	TGTGGCAGGGGGGGAGTCGGGTACGAGCAGTACTTC
TRBV14	few	TRBJ2-2	-	CASSQAPGTYTGELFF	TGTGCCAGCAGCCAAGCCCCCGGGACTTACACCGGGGAGCTGTTTTTT
TRBV9	-	TRBJ2-3	TRBD2	CASSVTSGGGTPDTQYF	TGTGCCAGCAGCGTGACGTCGGGCGGGGGGACTCCAGATACGCAGTATTTT
TRBV10-3	-	TRBJ2-5	-	CAITPEVQETQYF	TGTGCCATCACCCCGGAGGTCCAAGAGACCCAGTACTTC
TRBV7-2	-	TRBJ1-1	-	CASSFGGRTEAFF	TGTGCCAGCAGCTTCGGAGGGAGAACTGAAGCTTTCTTT
TRBV13	-	TRBJ2-4	-	CASSRVGSEAKNSQYF	TGTGCCAGCAGCCGTGTGGGGAGTGAGGCCAAAAACAGTCAGTACTTC
TRBV10-3	-	TRBJ2-7	TRBD2	CAISGLAGGLSYEQYF	TGTGCCATCAGTGGGCTAGCGGGAGGCCTCTCCTACGAGCAGTACTTC
TRBV10-3	-	TRBJ2-7	-	CAISESGGALPYEQYF	TGTGCCATCAGTGAGTCAGGGGGGGCGCTTCCCTACGAGCAGTACTTC
TRBV5-5	-	TRBJ1-1	-	CASSLAGNTEAFF	TGTGCCAGCAGCTTGGCAGGGAACACTGAAGCTTTCTTT
TRBV7-3	-	TRBJ2-2	-	CASSLNPRGDTGELFF	TGTGCCAGCAGCTTAAATCCCAGGGGGGACACCGGGGAGCTGTTTTTT
TRBV7-9	-	TRBJ2-5	TRBD1	CASIQQGPETQYF	TGTGCCAGCATCCAACAGGGGCCAGAGACCCAGTACTTC
TRBV18	once	TRBJ2-5	TRBD1	CASSPGTGAGETQYF	TGTGCCAGCTCACCTGGGACAGGGGCTGGAGAGACCCAGTACTTC